The clone carrying this TCR beta chain was counted a few times. What it recognizes is unknown. These data belong to a study of neurological immune-mediated disorders. General study findings and limits: None of the CDR3 amino acid sequences found in expanded clones was shared across subjects. This suggests that the TCR-beta repertoires were private in all groups.

Each sorted-subset library came from 750,000 to 1,000,000 CD4+ or CD8+ T cells. Each TCR transcript was tagged with a 10-nucleotide random UMI during 5'RACE. Over 170 million TCR-beta sequences, together covering 15-18 subjects, were produced by every individual sequencing run that was carried out. TCRdb reprocessed the 5' RACE reads with MiXCR, giving one entry per CDR3 protein. The profile shows fewer than 20,000 distinct CDR3 sequences, approximately 12% of them singletons. CDR3 length equals 11 residues. Germline lookup yields CDR1 MNHNY and CDR2 SVGAGI (reference sequence). With 8 bases removed from V and 7 bases from J, the gap between germline ends came to 11 bases.

The sequence came from a woman between 50 and 59 years old in good health. This sequence joins TRBV6-6 and TRBJ1-2, with D hard to call. Sample: CD8+ T cells from blood. The CDR3 bases are TGTGCCAGCGGTCCGAGGACTGGCTACACCTTC. Encoded protein: CASGPRTGYTF.